The 10 T cell receptor beta chains given below trace back to one sample, sequenced in a study of long-term antiretroviral therapy in people with HIV (dated 2022 in TCRdb). The immunoSEQ hsTCRB v3.0 assay was used at survey level resolution to sequence the TRB variable region. Here the immuneACCESS table is served through TCRdb, limited to in-frame sequences with V and J called. Missing clones are a known gap in these copies; in checked studies unresolved V genes cover under half, and the rest lacks a known reason. In all, the sample holds some 15,000 clones, and about 82% of those were seen once. Approximately 15% of the sample goes to the ten largest clones. The sequenced sample was unsorted PBMCs, obtained 1.8 years before starting antiretroviral therapy. These TCRs come from a middle-aged woman with HIV.

The chain is built from TRBV27 and TRBJ2-1; 12 bases match TRBD2. Germline trimming cut 5 bases from V and 0 bases from J; bases unmatched to any gene: 8. The germline V gene has CDR1 MNHEY and CDR2 SMNVEV (reference sequence). This CDR3 spans 18 amino acids. CDR3 amino acids: CASSQPGLAGSSYNEQFF. CDR3 nucleotide sequence: TGTGCCAGCAGTCAGCCGGGACTAGCGGGTAGCTCCTACAATGAGCAGTTCTTC.

The chain combines TRBV6-1 with TRBJ1-2, with unresolved D. CDR1 is MNHNS, CDR2 SASEGT, per germline. Trimming cost V 2 bases and J 3 bases, with 13 bases left between them. CDR3 length equals 15 residues. The DNA of the CDR3 is TGTGCCAGCAGTGAACAGGCAGTCCCGTACTATGGCTACACCTTC. Translating it yields CASSEQAVPYYGYTF.

The rearrangement joins TRBV19 to TRBJ2-7, with D uncertain. Trimming removed 4 bases from V and 2 bases from J, with 15 bases in between. CDR1 LNHDA and CDR2 SQIVND come from the germline V gene (reference sequence). The CDR3 is 15 residues long. CDR3 DNA: TGTGCCAGTAGTAAGTTGGGTGGGCAGGCCTACGAGCAGTACTTC. Its translation is CASSKLGGQAYEQYF.

The rearrangement joins TRBV6-6 to TRBJ2-7; D may be TRBD2 (6 bases). There are 15 residues in the CDR3. V lost 2 bases and J lost 2, with 13 bases in between. Germline-derived CDR1 and CDR2 are MNHNY and SVGAGI (reference sequence). Here the CDR3 DNA reads TGTGCCAGCAGTTACCGGGGACTGGAGACCTACGAGCAGTACTTC. Protein: CASSYRGLETYEQYF.

This clone appeared a few times. The chain is built from TRBV4-2 and TRBJ2-7; the D is unclear. The length of the CDR3 is 16 residues. V shed 4 bases and J shed 0 bases, with 16 bases lying between them. The V gene's germline CDR1 is LGHNA and CDR2 YNFKEQ. CDR3 sequence: CASSPALAVHSYEQYF. The CDR3 DNA follows: TGTGCCAGCAGCCCGGCTCTGGCGGTTCACTCCTACGAGCAGTACTTC.

This clone was detected a few times. This sequence joins TRBV19 and TRBJ1-4; TRBD1 is a possible D gene (6 bases). Germline CDR1 LNHDA, CDR2 SQIVND (reference sequence). Trimming stripped 3 bases from V and 3 bases from J, with 11 bases between. The CDR3 loop spans 15 amino acids. Here the CDR3 reads CASSIRQDANEKLFF. CDR3 nucleotides: TGTGCCAGTAGTATTCGACAGGATGCTAATGAAAAACTGTTTTTT.

The chain has TRBV9 and TRBJ2-7; D remains unclear. CDR1 is SGDLS, CDR2 YYNGEE, per germline. Trimming left V 0 bases short and J 3 bases short, with 1 base between. CDR3 length: 11 amino acids. The CDR3 spells CASSVGYEQYF. The CDR3 region has the DNA TGTGCCAGCAGCGTAGGCTACGAGCAGTACTTC.

The chain recombines TRBV5-6 with TRBJ2-2; TRBD1 might be the D (6 bases). CDR1 SGHDT and CDR2 YYEEEE come from the germline V gene. The germline V and J ends were trimmed by 4 bases and 2 bases, with 15 bases remaining between them. This CDR3 region has 16 residues. The CDR3 DNA reads TGTGCCAGCAGCCAACCGACAGGTGGTAACACCGGGGAGCTGTTTTTT. This translates into CASSQPTGGNTGELFF.

This chain uses TRBV20-1 with TRBJ2-7; no clear D. This CDR3 has 11 residues. The germline V gene encodes CDR1 DFQATT and CDR2 SNEGSKA (reference sequence). Trimming took off 6 bases at V and 6 bases at J, with 12 bases between the two ends. This CDR3 is CSATWRGEQYF. The CDR3 coding sequence is TGCAGTGCAACGTGGCGCGGCGAGCAGTACTTC.

The rearrangement uses TRBV19 and TRBJ2-1, with D perhaps given as TRBD1 or TRBD2 (5 bases each). Germline V lookup: CDR1 LNHDA, CDR2 SQIVND (reference sequence). Trimming pared 6 bases from V and 0 bases from J, leaving 12 bases between. The CDR3 length is 15 residues. CDR3 DNA: TGTGCCAGTAGCAGGGACCCTAGCTCCTACAATGAGCAGTTCTTC. Protein: CASSRDPSSYNEQFF.